The 19 T cell receptor beta chains in this list originate from one sample, sequenced in a study of circulating CD8 cells and anti-PD-1 response in melanoma. TCR libraries were prepared from 15 ng of total RNA with the QIAseq Immune Repertoire TCR panel. MiXCR was run by TCRdb on the reads, yielding one entry per CDR3 protein. Of around 330 distinct CDR3 sequences in the sample, around 8% were seen once. Four subsets defined by PD-1 and/or TIGIT were sorted from live CD3+CD8+TCRalphabeta+ cells. The sample here was CD8+ T cells from PBMCs, taken at baseline or after one month of anti-PD-1 therapy (not recorded which). Every receptor here comes from a human donor with melanoma.

Note on this clonotype: The missing conserved phenylalanine or tryptophan at the end of this CDR3 makes a read error likely. The chain links TRBV18 to TRBJ2-7, with D possibly matching TRBD2 (5 bases). Germline V gene data show CDR1 as KGHSH and CDR2 as LQKENI. Trimming left V 0 bases short and J 3 bases short, with 12 bases between. The CDR3 length is 15 residues. The CDR3 coding sequence is TGTGCCAGCTCACCACCGCTGAGGGAGAACTACGAGCAGTACTCC. It translates to CASSPPLRENYEQYS.

This clonotype is large by share. The rearrangement links TRBV9 to TRBJ2-1; 12 nucleotides match TRBD2. This CDR3 contains 17 residues. Germline V gene sequence: CDR1 SGDLS, CDR2 YYNGEE. V trimming: 3 bases; J trimming: 5 bases; junction bases outside the gene matches: 9. The CDR3 sequence: CASSGVPLAGGNNEQFF. The CDR3 nucleotides are TGTGCCAGCAGCGGTGTCCCACTAGCGGGGGGAAACAATGAGCAGTTCTTC.

This clonotype is large (0.1 to 1%). The chain links TRBV24-1 to TRBJ2-2, with D maybe TRBD2 (6 bases). V lost 3 bases and J lost 1, with 14 bases in between. This CDR3 is 17 amino acids long. Germline V gene data show CDR1 as KGHDR and CDR2 as SFDVKD. This CDR3 reads CATSDPKRDLNTGELFF. DNA for the CDR3: TGTGCCACCAGTGATCCGAAAAGGGACTTGAACACCGGGGAGCTGTTTTTT.

This clonotype qualifies as large. This chain joins TRBV12-3 or TRBV12-4 and TRBJ2-1, with 11 bases aligning to TRBD2. The CDR3 is 16 amino acids. After removal of 3 bases from V and 3 bases from J, the junction contained 4 bases not matched to a gene. The DNA for the CDR3 is TGTGCCAGCAGTTTTGGACTAGCGGGCGGCTACAATGAGCAGTTCTTC. This codes for CASSFGLAGGYNEQFF.

This clonotype is large within its sample. The chain joins TRBV29-1 to TRBJ2-5; D ambiguous. CDR3 length equals 13 residues. CDR1 is SQVTM and CDR2 is ANQGSEA in the germline V gene. Trimming removed 0 bases from V and 5 bases from J, with 10 bases in between. In nucleotides, the CDR3 is TGCAGCGTTGAAGACCCGGGTGGGGAGACCCAGTACTTC. Residues: CSVEDPGGETQYF.

This clonotype is large within its sample. The V and J genes are TRBV29-1 and TRBJ1-1; TRBD1 is a possible D gene (6 bases). V was shortened by 6 bases and J by 8 bases, with 19 bases between the two germline ends. CDR3 length: 13 residues. CDR1 SQVTM and CDR2 ANQGSEA come from the germline V gene. CDR3 sequence: CSVAGGGRMEAFF. Here the CDR3 DNA reads TGCAGCGTCGCTGGGGGGGGGCGAATGGAAGCTTTCTTT.

Within the sample, this clonotype is medium-sized (0.01 to 0.1%). The V gene is TRBV7-8, the J gene TRBJ2-3, with TRBD1 as a possible D gene (5 bases). This CDR3 has 15 residues. Germline CDR1 SGHVS, CDR2 FQNEAQ. V lost 6 bases and J lost 4, with 17 bases in between. Written as DNA, the CDR3 is TGTGCCAGCAGTTCAGGGAACTTCCCCTCAGATACGCAGTATTTT. Protein sequence: CASSSGNFPSDTQYF.

This clonotype is deemed medium-sized (0.01 to 0.1%). The V call is TRBV29-1, the J call TRBJ2-7; D remains ambiguous. The V end was cut by 7 bases, the J end by 0 bases, with 13 bases between. The CDR3 spans 13 residues. The V gene's germline CDR1 is SQVTM and CDR2 ANQGSEA. This CDR3 is CSASGRNSYEQYF. The CDR3 DNA is TGCAGCGCCTCAGGACGCAACTCCTACGAGCAGTACTTC.

This clonotype is labeled as medium-sized. V and J are TRBV27 and TRBJ1-1; possibly TRBD1 for D (5 bases). CDR1 and CDR2 (germline): MNHEY, SMNVEV (reference sequence). The CDR3 is 13 residues long. V lost 1 base and J 8 bases, leaving 11 bases between the germline ends. CDR3 nucleotides: TGTGCCAGCAGTTTATTGTTACAGGAGGAAGCTTTCTTT. Its protein product is CASSLLLQEEAFF.

Within the sample, this clonotype is large. The chain joins TRBV14 to TRBJ2-4; D perhaps matches TRBD1 (6 bases). The CDR3 sequence is 16 residues long. The germline CDR1 and CDR2 sequences are SGHDN and FVKESK. V was shortened by 1 base and J by 0 bases, with 10 bases between the two germline ends. CDR3 DNA: TGTGCCAGCAGCCAAGCACAGGGATTAGCCAAAAACATTCAGTACTTC. The encoded protein is CASSQAQGLAKNIQYF.

By frequency in the sample, this clonotype is large. The gene calls are TRBV29-1 and TRBJ2-5; no firm D call. Between the trimmed V and J ends, which lost 4 bases and 5 bases, there was a span of 8 bases. The CDR3 totals 11 residues. The germline V gene has CDR1 SQVTM and CDR2 ANQGSEA. The CDR3 sequence: CSVGGGETQYF. CDR3 nucleotides: TGCAGCGTTGGTGGTGGGGAGACCCAGTACTTC.

This clonotype is large in the sample. The chain is built from TRBV20-1 and TRBJ2-7, with unresolved D. The CDR3 loop spans 13 amino acids. The V and J ends lost 6 bases and 0 bases respectively, with 12 bases between them. The V gene's germline CDR1 is DFQATT and CDR2 SNEGSKA (reference sequence). The CDR3 is CSAADPSSYEQYF. CDR3 bases: TGCAGTGCCGCGGACCCGAGCTCCTACGAGCAGTACTTC.

This clonotype rates as medium-sized (0.01 to 0.1%). The V gene is TRBV28, the J gene TRBJ1-2; D uncertain. Germline loops: CDR1 MDHEN, CDR2 SYDVKM. The CDR3 is 18 residues long. Trimming took 6 bases from V and 5 from J, leaving 28 bases between them. This CDR3 reads CASRPLLFGGYGVYGYTF. CDR3 nucleotide sequence: TGTGCCAGCAGGCCCCTTCTTTTCGGAGGGTATGGGGTGTATGGCTACACCTTC.

By share, this clonotype ranks as large. The chain employs TRBV19 and TRBJ2-1; 16 bases agree with TRBD2. V shed 0 bases, J shed 3 bases, and the junction held 5 bases outside the gene matches. Germline CDR1 and CDR2: LNHDA and SQIVND (reference sequence). This CDR3 spans 19 amino acids. CDR3 nucleotide sequence: TGTGCCAGTAGTATAGATTTGGGGACTAGCGGGAGGGGCTACAATGAGCAGTTCTTC. Its translation is CASSIDLGTSGRGYNEQFF.

This clonotype is labeled as large. The V and J genes are TRBV29-1 and TRBJ1-4, with 7 bases matching TRBD1. V gave up 3 bases and J gave up 8 bases; unmatched junction bases: 6. The germline V gene has CDR1 SQVTM and CDR2 ANQGSEA. This CDR3 region has 13 residues. CDR3 nucleotides: TGCAGCGTTGAGCACAGGGGTGGCGAAAAACTGTTTTTT. Translation: CSVEHRGGEKLFF.

By sample fraction, this clonotype is large. The V and J genes are TRBV12-3 or TRBV12-4 and TRBJ2-7; TRBD1 matches 8 bases. The junction had 11 bases not matched to a gene; V was cut back by 10 bases and J by 3 bases. The CDR3 length is 14 residues. The CDR3 DNA reads as TGTGCCATCTCCACAGGGGGTTTTCGCTACGAGCAGTACTTC. Its protein product is CAISTGGFRYEQYF.

A few counts support this clonotype. Just one base apart from a much larger clone, this may be a read error. This chain connects TRBV14 to TRBJ2-5; TRBD2 is a possible D gene (5 bases). Germline V gene sequence: CDR1 SGHDN, CDR2 FVKESK. CDR3 size: 15 residues. The V end lost 1 base, the J end lost 5 bases, and 14 bases lay between the germline ends. DNA for the CDR3: TGTGCCAGCAGCCAAGGGCTAGCTCTTTGGGAGACCCAGTACTTC. Amino acids: CASSQGLALWETQYF.

This clonotype is labeled large (0.1 to 1%). The CDR3 sequence is CASSGTIYEQYF. CDR3 nucleotides: TGTGCCAGCAGTGGGACCATCTACGAGCAGTACTTC. The rearrangement links TRBV2 to TRBJ2-7; D is uncertain. CDR3 length: 12 amino acids. The germline gives CDR1 SNHLY, CDR2 FYNNEI. V was trimmed by 4 bases and J by 3 bases, leaving 7 bases between them.

Within the sample, this clonotype is large. The genes are TRBV28 and TRBJ1-5; weak D call: TRBD1 (5 bases). Trimming removed 2 bases from V and 2 bases from J, with 13 bases in between. The CDR3 has 16 residues. CDR1 is MDHEN, CDR2 SYDVKM, per germline. CDR3 sequence: CASSLGGRAGNQPQHF. The CDR3, as DNA: TGTGCCAGCAGTTTAGGGGGACGGGCGGGCAATCAGCCCCAGCATTTT. Filled out from reference TRBV28 and TRBJ1-5, the complete variable domain reads DVKVTQSSRYLVKRTGEKVFLECVQDMDHENMFWYRQDPGLGLRLIYFSYDVKMKEKGDIPEGYSVSREKKERFSLILESASTNQTSMYLCASSLGGRAGNQPQHFGDGTRLSIL.